The 3 T cell receptor beta chains below come from one sample, sequenced in a study of early T cells in non-severe SARS-CoV-2 infection. TCRdb recomputed calls from the 5' RACE reads with MiXCR, one row per CDR3 protein. The sample has roughly 29,000 distinct CDR3 sequences, around 6% seen once. Sequencing was done on a sample of whole blood. These receptor sequences come from an adult who was a healthcare worker with PCR-confirmed SARS-CoV-2 infection or an uninfected control (not recorded which).

Many counts were recorded for this clonotype. This chain joins TRBV7-2 and TRBJ2-1, with 8 bases that match TRBD2. The CDR3 spans 16 residues. The V segment lost 5 bases and the J segment 1 base; nucleotides outside the gene matches: 7. Germline lookup yields CDR1 SGHTA and CDR2 FQGNSA. CDR3 region: CASSLVAGSSYNEQFF. The CDR3, as DNA: TGTGCCAGCAGCCTCGTAGCGGGGTCATCCTACAATGAGCAGTTCTTC.

This clonotype was counted a few times. The chain combines TRBV18 with TRBJ2-1; TRBD2 aligns across 9 bases. CDR1 KGHSH and CDR2 LQKENI come from the germline V gene. V gave up 4 bases and J gave up 8 bases; unmatched junction bases: 9. The CDR3 runs to 15 residues. Written as DNA, the CDR3 is TGTGCCAGCTCACTAGCGGGGGCGCATGGGTATGAGCAGTTCTTC. Protein product: CASSLAGAHGYEQFF.

This clonotype was seen ten or more times. The chain is built from TRBV6-1 and TRBJ2-7, with a weak D call TRBD2 (7 bases). The germline gives CDR1 MNHNS, CDR2 SASEGT. With 4 bases removed from V and 2 bases from J, the gap between germline ends came to 12 bases. The CDR3 is 14 residues long. The CDR3 bases are TGTGCCAGCAGTGGACGGGGGGCCGCCTACGAGCAGTACTTC. Protein product: CASSGRGAAYEQYF.